Presented here are 28 T cell receptor beta chains from one specimen sequenced in a study of CD8 T cells in Susac syndrome. It was with random hexamers that 0.5 to 1 ug RNA was reverse transcribed. MiXCR, applied by TCRdb to the immunoSEQ multiplex PCR reads, yields one record per CDR3 protein. The sample has a few hundred thousand distinct CDR3 sequences, 85% seen once; the top ten hold 0.11%. The sample was CD8+ T cells from PBMCs. The receptors come from a human donor with multiple sclerosis.

As for this clonotype: This clone may be a read error of a much larger clone one base away. This sequence joins TRBV10-3 and TRBJ2-3; D is unclear. V lost 6 bases, J lost 2 bases, and 3 bases lay in between. The germline CDR1 and CDR2 sequences are ENHRY and SYGVKD. The CDR3 runs 11 residues. CDR3 in DNA: TGTGCCATCAGCTACACAGATACGCAGTATTTT. Protein product: CAISYTDTQYF.

The rearrangement uses TRBV3-1 and TRBJ2-3; possible D gene TRBD2, 5 bases. The CDR3 is 17 amino acids. Germline V gives CDR1 LGHDT, CDR2 YNNKEL (reference sequence). Trimming left V 3 bases short and J 2 bases short, with 18 bases between. CDR3 DNA sequence: TGTGCCAGCAGCCACCCTCAGGAGCGGAGTTTCACAGATACGCAGTATTTT. Its protein is CASSHPQERSFTDTQYF.

The genes are TRBV6-5 and TRBJ2-2, with 7 bases identical to TRBD2. V shed 2 bases, J shed 1 base, and the junction held 16 bases outside the gene matches. This CDR3 is 20 amino acids long. Germline V lookup: CDR1 MNHEY, CDR2 SVGAGI. Written as DNA, the CDR3 is TGTGCCAGCAGTTACCCCCGGGTTTATTATACTAGCGAGAACACCGGGGAGCTGTTTTTT. This sequence encodes CASSYPRVYYTSENTGELFF.

The chain has TRBV27 and TRBJ2-7; no clear D. CDR1 and CDR2 (germline): MNHEY, SMNVEV (reference sequence). V was pared by 4 bases and J by 0 bases, with 13 bases between. The CDR3 is 15 residues long. CDR3 DNA: TGTGCCAGCAGTTCGGTGGACGCTAGCTCCTACGAGCAGTACTTC. Translation: CASSSVDASSYEQYF.

This clonotype was seen more than once but under ten times. V usage is TRBV7-9 and J usage is TRBJ2-3, with a tentative D call TRBD1 (5 bases). Trimming stripped 2 bases from V and 5 bases from J, with 14 bases between. The CDR3 sequence is 15 residues long. CDR1 is SEHNR and CDR2 is FQNEAQ in the germline V gene (reference sequence). The CDR3 loop reads CASSLPLGAKDTQYF. The CDR3 DNA reads TGTGCCAGCAGCTTACCCCTAGGGGCGAAAGATACGCAGTATTTT.

The V and J genes are TRBV5-1 and TRBJ2-1; D uncertain. The CDR3 consists of 13 residues. Trimming shortened V by 2 bases and J by 7 bases, and 10 bases separated the two germline ends. Per the germline V gene, CDR1 is SGHRS and CDR2 is YFSETQ. The CDR3, as DNA: TGCGCCAGCAGCTTTAATGCGCCTAATGAGCAGTTCTTC. It codes for CASSFNAPNEQFF.

This clonotype was counted a few times. This chain connects TRBV4-1 to TRBJ2-1; D is ambiguous. The germline V gene encodes CDR1 MGHRA and CDR2 YSYEKL. V was cut by 0 bases and J by 4 bases, with 7 bases left in between. The CDR3 runs to 14 residues. The CDR3 nucleotides are TGCGCCAGCAGCCAAGATGTTTCATACAATGAGCAGTTCTTC. This gives the protein CASSQDVSYNEQFF.

The CDR3 loop reads CASSFIGTGLGYTF. For the CDR3, the DNA is TGTGCCAGCAGTTTCATTGGGACAGGGCTGGGCTACACCTTC. The chain recombines TRBV27 with TRBJ1-2; 9 nucleotides align to TRBD1. This CDR3 region has 14 residues. Germline V gene lookup returns CDR1 MNHEY and CDR2 SMNVEV (reference sequence). The V and J ends lost 3 bases and 8 bases, in that order; junction bases with no gene match: 7.

The rearrangement joins TRBV9 to TRBJ2-1; 10 bases match TRBD2. Germline trimming cut 4 bases from V and 8 bases from J; bases unmatched to any gene: 15. The CDR3 loop spans 17 amino acids. Germline V gene data show CDR1 as SGDLS and CDR2 as YYNGEE. The CDR3 region is CASSPFSRSGRDHEQFF. DNA for the CDR3: TGTGCCAGCAGCCCCTTTTCCCGCAGCGGGAGGGATCATGAGCAGTTCTTC.

J is TRBJ1-2 and V is TRBV7-9, with D perhaps TRBD1 (5 bases). Germline V gene sequence: CDR1 SEHNR, CDR2 FQNEAQ (reference sequence). V was shortened by 3 bases and J by 8 bases, with 13 bases between the two germline ends. This CDR3 contains 13 residues. The CDR3 sequence: CASSLRGPRGYTF. Written as DNA, the CDR3 is TGTGCCAGCAGCTTGAGGGGCCCCCGAGGCTACACCTTC.

This clonotype has only a few counts. The chain carries TRBV6-5 and TRBJ2-1; tentative D call: TRBD2 (6 bases). This CDR3 spans 15 amino acids. In germline, CDR1 is MNHEY, CDR2 SVGAGI. V lost 0 bases, J lost 3 bases, and 9 bases lay in between. The CDR3 loop is CASSYSNGGYNEQFF. DNA of the CDR3: TGTGCCAGCAGTTACTCGAACGGGGGCTACAATGAGCAGTTCTTC.

The CDR3 protein is CASSPLRGDYGYTF. CDR3 DNA: TGTGCCAGCAGCCCCCTCAGGGGCGACTATGGCTACACCTTC. The chain joins TRBV7-9 to TRBJ1-2; D may be TRBD1 (6 bases). Germline V gives CDR1 SEHNR, CDR2 FQNEAQ (reference sequence). V gave up 5 bases and J gave up 3 bases, with 13 bases separating them. The length of the CDR3 is 14 residues.

The chain joins TRBV14 to TRBJ2-1, with 16 positions matching TRBD2. The ends lost 2 bases at V and 10 bases at J; junction bases unmatched: 8. Germline assignment: CDR1 SGHDN and CDR2 FVKESK. The CDR3 has 17 residues. The CDR3 loop reads CASSQPGTSGRASEQFF. In DNA, the CDR3 is TGTGCCAGCAGCCAACCCGGGACTAGCGGGAGGGCAAGCGAGCAGTTCTTC.

This rearrangement joins TRBV7-9 to TRBJ1-2; D is unresolved. Trimming left V 2 bases short and J 8 bases short, with 15 bases between. This CDR3 spans 14 amino acids. The V gene's germline CDR1 is SEHNR and CDR2 FQNEAQ (reference sequence). CDR3 amino acids: CASSLSRQVGGYTF. CDR3 bases: TGTGCCAGCAGCTTATCTCGGCAGGTCGGAGGCTACACCTTC.

This chain connects TRBV7-9 to TRBJ2-3; 10 bases line up with TRBD2. The germline gives CDR1 SEHNR, CDR2 FQNEAQ (reference sequence). The CDR3 contains 17 residues. V gave up 4 bases and J gave up 1 base; unmatched junction bases: 8. The CDR3 nucleotides read TGTGCCAGCAGCTCTATCGCCGGGACTAGCGGCACAGATACGCAGTATTTT. Translation: CASSSIAGTSGTDTQYF.

The chain links TRBV19 to TRBJ1-1; D is possibly TRBD1 (6 bases). The CDR3 is 12 residues long. V was pared by 4 bases and J by 12 bases, with 15 bases between. Germline values: CDR1 LNHDA, CDR2 SQIVND (reference sequence). The CDR3 loop reads CASSTDRRGTFF. Here the CDR3 DNA reads TGTGCCAGTAGTACAGACAGGAGGGGGACTTTCTTT.

The rearrangement links TRBV11-2 to TRBJ1-1; no definite D call. This CDR3 spans 14 amino acids. The V gene's germline CDR1 is SGHAT and CDR2 FQNNGV. V was clipped by 5 bases and J by 1 base, with 11 bases between them. CDR3 region: CASSASDPNTEAFF. The CDR3 coding sequence is TGTGCCAGCAGCGCCTCGGATCCGAACACTGAAGCTTTCTTT.

The CDR3 protein is CASREGKNIQYF. The CDR3 coding sequence is TGTGCCAGCCGGGAGGGCAAAAACATTCAGTACTTC. The chain combines TRBV7-9 with TRBJ2-4; 8 bases agree with TRBD2. With V trimmed by 8 bases and J by 3 bases, 0 bases remained unmatched. Germline assignment: CDR1 SEHNR and CDR2 FQNEAQ (reference sequence). The CDR3 spans 12 residues.

The V call is TRBV7-9, the J call TRBJ2-3, with no clear D. V lost 6 bases, J lost 4 bases, and 14 bases lay in between. CDR1 and CDR2 (germline): SEHNR, FQNEAQ (reference sequence). The CDR3 is made up of 14 amino acids. CDR3 residues: CASRGKVSADTQYF. In DNA form, the CDR3 reads TGTGCCAGCAGGGGCAAGGTCTCAGCAGATACGCAGTATTTT.

This clonotype came up once. The chain recombines TRBV20-1 with TRBJ2-7, with 7 bases matching TRBD2. With V trimmed by 0 bases and J by 3 bases, 8 bases remained unmatched. This CDR3 spans 15 amino acids. Germline V CDR1 and CDR2: DFQATT, SNEGSKA (reference sequence). As DNA, the CDR3 is TGCAGTGCTAGAGAGGGGAGGGGCCCCTTCTACGAGCAGTACTTC. It translates to CSAREGRGPFYEQYF.

The chain has TRBV10-3 and TRBJ1-2; no firm D call. V was clipped by 4 bases and J by 6 bases, with 9 bases between them. This CDR3 is built from 12 residues. Germline CDR1 ENHRY, CDR2 SYGVKD. The CDR3 DNA reads as TGTGCCATCAGTGTCGGAGGTAATGGCTACACCTTC. Residues: CAISVGGNGYTF.

This clonotype occurred a few times. This chain uses TRBV7-9 with TRBJ2-1; the D is unclear. Germline loops: CDR1 SEHNR, CDR2 FQNEAQ (reference sequence). Trimming took off 0 bases at V and 1 base at J, with 10 bases between the two ends. The CDR3 contains 16 residues. For the CDR3, the DNA is TGTGCCAGCAGCTTAGCGCTCGGTAGTTCCTACAATGAGCAGTTCTTC. Its protein product is CASSLALGSSYNEQFF.

V usage is TRBV27 and J usage is TRBJ2-7; 8 nucleotides align to TRBD1. With 7 bases clipped from V and 3 bases from J, the junction kept 11 bases outside the gene matches. The length of the CDR3 is 15 residues. Germline V CDR1 and CDR2: MNHEY, SMNVEV (reference sequence). In DNA form, the CDR3 reads TGTGCCAGCACATCCACCGGGACAGGCCTCTACGAGCAGTACTTC. It yields the protein CASTSTGTGLYEQYF.

The rearrangement links TRBV9 to TRBJ1-2; possibly TRBD1 for D (5 bases). V was shortened by 0 bases and J by 0 bases, with 15 bases between the two germline ends. Germline CDR1 and CDR2: SGDLS and YYNGEE. The CDR3 is made up of 17 amino acids. The CDR3: CASSVGGAIQANYGYTF. For the CDR3, the DNA is TGTGCCAGCAGCGTAGGAGGGGCGATCCAAGCTAACTATGGCTACACCTTC.

This clonotype was seen a few times. The chain uses TRBV3-1 and TRBJ2-7; D remains ambiguous. This CDR3 comprises 13 residues. Germline lookup yields CDR1 LGHDT and CDR2 YNNKEL (reference sequence). V lost 4 bases, J lost 2 bases, and 9 bases lay in between. The CDR3 loop reads CASSLGIAYEQYF. DNA of the CDR3: TGTGCCAGCAGCCTAGGAATAGCCTACGAGCAGTACTTC.

V and J are TRBV5-1 and TRBJ1-1; D possibly corresponds to TRBD1 (5 bases). V lost 4 bases, J lost 5 bases, and 18 bases lay in between. The CDR3 contains 15 residues. CDR1 SGHRS and CDR2 YFSETQ come from the germline V gene. CDR3 DNA sequence: TGCGCCAGCAGCCCTGACCCGGGGGGTAGGACTGAAGCTTTCTTT. It encodes CASSPDPGGRTEAFF.

The chain couples TRBV9 to TRBJ2-3; 7 nucleotides align to TRBD2. The CDR3 covers 15 residues. Germline lookup yields CDR1 SGDLS and CDR2 YYNGEE. The V gene end was trimmed by 4 bases and the J gene end by 0 bases; junction bases not matched to a gene: 5. CDR3 residues: CASSPGLVSTDTQYF. The CDR3 DNA sequence: TGTGCCAGCAGCCCCGGACTAGTGAGCACAGATACGCAGTATTTT.

This clonotype appeared once. The rearrangement links TRBV10-2 to TRBJ1-2, with TRBD1 as a possible D gene (5 bases). CDR1 WSHSY and CDR2 SAAADI come from the germline V gene. The V gene lost 2 bases and the J gene lost 8 bases, with 9 bases spanning the gap. This CDR3 has 12 amino acids. In nucleotides, the CDR3 is TGCGCCAGCAGTGAGGGGGCAAGCGGCTACACCTTC. Translation gives CASSEGASGYTF.